This T cell receptor (beta chain) was profiled in a study of identifying expanded T cells in peripheral blood. Study-level results: Variance in clone template counts between approximately 2-week samples significantly increased with total template count across all healthy donors. Over approximately two and four weeks, about 15 and 19 clones changed, versus around 1.1 between replicates.

During the collection period, no donor immune events like infections were recorded. Notes on this clone: The antigen is unknown.

The table came from immunoSEQ multiplex PCR; TCRdb's copy has only in-frame clones and leaves some out. Of about 58,000 clones in the sample, over 75% were seen once. Between the trimmed V and J ends, which lost 5 bases and 5 bases, there was a span of 27 bases. Germline assignment: CDR1 SEHNR and CDR2 FQNEAQ (reference sequence). The CDR3 length is 18 residues. The sample comprised blood. The rearrangement joins TRBV7-9 to TRBJ1-2; a possible D gene is TRBD1 (6 bases). The sequence derives from a person aged 18-69 years in good health. The CDR3 nucleotides read TGTGCCAGCAGCCCACCCCCCGAGAGCGCGGACAGTGATTATGGCTACACCTTC. Translated, it gives CASSPPPESADSDYGYTF.